This T cell receptor (beta chain) was sequenced during a study of cytomegalovirus exposure and HLA in healthy donors. Overall study context: Prior work identified some 120 million unique TCR beta sequences in 150 million to 200 million T cells. In an early release, HLA-typed donors contributed tens of millions of unique TCR sequences.

The primer mix had 60 Vbeta and 13 Jbeta primers. The repertoire was sequenced with immunoSEQ multiplex PCR; TCRdb's copy has only in-frame clones and lacks some. The sample has some 96,000 clones, approximately 72% seen once. About this clone: The antigen is unknown.

In nominal health when sampled, donors likely had unrecorded immune exposures nonetheless. Deletions cut 6 bases from V and 4 bases from J, with 7 bases between. Germline values: CDR1 MDHEN, CDR2 SYDVKM. The CDR3 is made up of 11 amino acids. Findings and caveats of the study: A later analysis found that most CMV-associated TCR beta chains appeared HLA-restricted.

Sequenced material: PBMCs. The origin of this receptor is a man in his forties in good health and CMV-seropositive. This chain joins TRBV28 and TRBJ2-7; maybe TRBD2 (5 bases). The CDR3 loop is CASRSGYEQYF. The DNA of the CDR3 is TGTGCCAGCAGGAGCGGATACGAGCAGTACTTC. Complete variable domain (other parts from reference TRBV28 and TRBJ2-7): DVKVTQSSRYLVKRTGEKVFLECVQDMDHENMFWYRQDPGLGLRLIYFSYDVKMKEKGDIPEGYSVSREKKERFSLILESASTNQTSMYLCASRSGYEQYFGPGTRLTVT.